This T cell receptor beta chain was sequenced in a study of cytomegalovirus exposure and HLA in healthy donors (TCRdb year 2017). Context from the whole study: In an earlier analysis of 450 to 750 of the donors, 276 Gb of sequence data and 117 million unique TCR beta sequences from roughly 200 million T cells were reported. Approximately 300 gigabases of sequencing data and about 92 million unique TCR sequences made up an early release that covered some 640 HLA-typed donors. Of the 300 to 450 genotyped donors, 75% to 85% were placed in the genetic ancestry cluster associated with self-reported Caucasian donors. The study was designed to test whether signatures of past pathogen exposure could be identified by cataloging public T cell receptors. The T cell repertoires of 666 subjects were profiled by immunosequencing and related to cytomegalovirus serostatus. Besides the first cohort of around 670 subjects, a separate validation cohort made up of some 110 different subjects was used. The study combined high-throughput TCR immunosequencing, statistical association of individual TCRs with disease status, and machine learning to predict cytomegalovirus infection status. To study patterns of TCR occurrence, a later analysis re-analyzed previously published TCR beta repertoires from hundreds of donors and added high-resolution HLA genotyping. The later analysis used no new phenotypic data to find candidate immune exposures, relying instead on TCR beta sequences and their occurrence across donors. In an earlier analysis of more than 550 of the donors, high-throughput TCR beta sequencing was used to judge whether each TCR beta V gene segment behaved as functional or pseudogenic. Alongside the repertoire data, information on donor age, sex, ethnicity and CMV serostatus was compiled. In a later genetic analysis, genome-wide SNP genotypes for about 55% of the 666 donors were used, and that subset was treated as a discovery cohort. Every repertoire in the discovery cohort had been generated on one and the same sequencing platform. HLA typing covered class I and class II loci at four-digit resolution. Typing coverage varied by locus: roughly 629-640 donors for A, B, C, DRB1 and DQB1; approximately 500 for DQA1; 606 for DPA1; 400 to 480 for DPB1. About 5 DR-DQ haplotypes were handled as single units for association and clustering, since linkage in the cohort was strong. Across approximately 420 genotyped donors of the cohort, an average of about 250,000 unique TCR beta nucleotide sequences per donor were sequenced, and around 19% of those sequences were non-productive.

Beyond this particular receptor, the publication reports: In a later genetic analysis, a missense DCLRE1C variant was associated with V-gene and J-gene trimming of TCR beta chains, and the association was replicated in an independent cohort. Correlated functional status among segregating V segments might be attributable to linkage disequilibrium, but an unknown experimental factor could not be ruled out. Across donors, most TCR sequences were observed very rarely, whereas some public TCRs were present in many individuals. A later analysis associated 15,000 to 20,000 TCR beta sequences with specific HLA alleles at a false discovery rate of 0.05. Because counts were too low, about 18 rarely observed V segments, including chromosome 9 orphons, were excluded from the earlier analysis of several hundred of the donors. In a later analysis, the rate of TCR association differed among HLA loci, with DRB1 alleles having the most associated TCRs and HLA-C alleles having the fewest. Roughly uniform sequencing depth across donors was assumed in presence/absence analyses, although this assumption may not hold. Some IMGT-functional V segments, including TRBV6-2 and TRBV6-3, could not be told apart with the 87-base-pair reads, so those segments were excluded. Only TCR beta chains were sequenced in this cohort, and the absence of alpha or paired-chain data limited detectable features. In both the original and validation cohorts, the classifier was reported to diagnose cytomegalovirus status with high specificity and sensitivity. A further reported finding was that TCR beta sequences accurately predicted the HLA-A and HLA-B alleles for most subjects in the first cohort. CMV serostatus was the only immune exposure information available for the cohort. The study listed 150 to 200 TCR beta chains as associated with cytomegalovirus. A cluster of highly shared sequence variants was judged likely to represent a technical artifact of the sequencing pipeline. A later analysis found that most CMV-associated TCR beta chains appeared HLA-restricted, with HLA associations seemingly driven largely by CMV exposure. The authors suggested that the approach could potentially be extended to other disease states and immunological phenotypes. Broadly in line with IMGT annotations, most TCR beta V segments showed up in productive rearrangements about 90% or about 30% of the time in an earlier analysis of a few hundred of the donors. According to a later analysis, parvovirus B19, influenza, CMV and Epstein-Barr virus appeared linked to several top co-occurrence clusters. In a later analysis, HLA-associated TCR beta chains showed more clonal expansion and lower generation probabilities than non-associated chains that were equally common. In a later genetic analysis, fewer N-insertions in productive TCRs were reported among donors in an Asian-associated ancestry cluster than the approximately 710-donor mean. HLA typing was unavailable for some donors at each locus, so association tests used only the typed subset. Strong co-occurrence of HLA alleles, especially DR and DQ, made assigning TCR associations to individual alleles difficult. In vitro tests confirmed that a few of the cytomegalovirus-associated TCR beta chains recognize cytomegalovirus antigens.

In total, roughly 670 healthy bone marrow donors made up the cohort. At the time of sampling, every cohort member was nominally healthy, though immune exposures that went unrecorded were likely present. The donor tested CMV seropositive and was one of the 289 seropositive cohort members. A peripheral blood sample was collected from each donor, and TCR beta sequencing was performed on peripheral blood mononuclear cells. Genomic DNA was extracted from the blood cell samples with the Qiagen DNeasy Blood Extraction Kit. Worth noting for this clone: Its cognate antigen has yet to be identified. No base quality information exists; no much larger clone differs at one position.

The library was built by means of the immunoSEQ multiplex PCR assay. A mixture of 60 forward primers for TCR Vbeta segments and 13 reverse primers for TCR Jbeta segments was used in the multiplex PCR. The CDR3 region of rearranged TCR beta genes was amplified from genomic DNA with a multiplex PCR assay. The Illumina HiSeq System was used to sequence the amplified TCR beta libraries as 87-base-pair reads. The authors' analysis ran thus. Across the roughly 640 repertoires, a later analysis counted 75 million to 90 million unique TCR beta chains, some 11 million of which were shared by at least two donors. A nearest-neighbor algorithm error-corrected the raw reads and collapsed the reads into unique sequences, merging closely related sequences to remove PCR and sequencing errors. CDR3 sequences were aligned to IMGT reference sequences to assign V, D and J gene segments. For a sequence to be retained, a match of at least six nucleotides to both a V gene segment and a J gene segment was required. Rearrangements were called productive when the CDR3 lacked stop codons and stayed in frame with V and J; all others were non-productive. CDR3 was defined according to IMGT convention as the region running from the second conserved V-encoded cysteine to the conserved J-encoded phenylalanine. In an earlier analysis of roughly 610 of the donors, sequences lacking an unambiguous match to a single V gene segment were excluded. In an earlier analysis of 587 of the donors, V segments were called functional above 56.7% productive rearrangements and were called segregating when the between-donor standard deviation exceeded 5%. To diagnose cytomegalovirus status from the catalog of TCR beta chain sequences, a statistical classification framework was built. A later analysis assigned V and J genes by comparing TCR nucleotide sequences with IMGT/GENE-DB human TR gene sequences. In a later analysis, CDR3 sequences and most-parsimonious VDJ recombination scenarios were assigned using the TCRdist pipeline. A later analysis defined each TCR beta chain by its CDR3 amino acid sequence plus V-gene family, and excluded reads lacking a unique V-gene family. To address suspected cross-contamination and a sequencing artifact, a later analysis removed approximately 590 highly shared, low-generation-probability nucleotide sequences. For each public chain, a later analysis derived a clonal expansion index from normalized ranks of inferred template counts within each repertoire. In a later analysis, generation probabilities were computed with a VDJ recombination model fitted to out-of-frame rearrangements, and the resulting probabilities were checked against IGoR. In a later analysis, TCR-TCR, TCR-HLA and TCR-CMV co-occurrence was scored with hypergeometric tests, and a repertoire-size bias correction was applied to TCR pairs. False discovery rates were estimated in a later analysis by permuting HLA or CMV assignments 20 times. In a later analysis, co-occurring TCRs were grouped using DBSCAN, with TCRdist sequence similarity added in when clustering inside HLA-allele-positive subsets. For co-occurrence clustering, repertoires with fewer than 30,000 or more than 120,000 public chains were excluded, along with several repertoires with anomalous nucleotide sharing. Held by TCRdb, this immuneACCESS table contains in-frame sequences only and omits some clones. Under half of the omission traces to an unresolved V gene where checked; the cause of the rest is unknown. V, J and clone size were drawn from that table, and D and trimming were deduced from the DNA. The table for this sample lists approximately 88,000 clones; less than 85% of them were counted only once. The leading ten clones occupy under 7% of the sample.

CDR1 and CDR2, looked up from the germline V gene, are MNHEY and SVGAGI. Trimming at the junction amounts to 5 bases on V and 7 bases on J, and the germline ends lie 17 bases apart. The CDR3 starts with the cysteine, ends with the phenylalanine, and has 15 residues. Left in the record is the CDR3 DNA by itself, 45 bases read in frame from the first base. Recombination joined TRBV6-5 with TRBJ1-4; TRBD1 is a possible D gene, resting on 6 matching bases. The TCR was taken from a man aged 25-45 years in good health and CMV-seropositive. Sequencing was carried out using PBMCs. At the DNA level, the sequence is TGTGCCAGCAGTCCACAGGGAATCGCGGGTGAAAAACTGTTTTTT. Its product reads: CASSPQGIAGEKLFF.